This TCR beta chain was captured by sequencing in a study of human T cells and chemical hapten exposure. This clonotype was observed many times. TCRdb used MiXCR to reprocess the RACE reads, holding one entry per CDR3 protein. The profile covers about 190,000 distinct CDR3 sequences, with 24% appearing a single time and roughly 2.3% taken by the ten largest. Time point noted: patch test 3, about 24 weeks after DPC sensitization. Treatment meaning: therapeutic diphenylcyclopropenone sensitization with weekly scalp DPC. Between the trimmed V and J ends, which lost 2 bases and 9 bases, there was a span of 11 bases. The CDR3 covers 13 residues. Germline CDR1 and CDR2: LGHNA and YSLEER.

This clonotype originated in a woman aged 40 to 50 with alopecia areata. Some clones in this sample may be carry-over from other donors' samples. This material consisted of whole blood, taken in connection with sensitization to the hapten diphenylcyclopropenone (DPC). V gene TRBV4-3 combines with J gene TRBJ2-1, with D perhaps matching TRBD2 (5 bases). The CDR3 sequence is CASSQLIATEQFF. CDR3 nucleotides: TGCGCCAGCAGCCAATTAATAGCGACTGAGCAGTTCTTC.